This TCR beta chain was identified in a study of identical twins (dated by TCRdb to 2016 to 2018). About the study as a whole: To test whether fetal clonotypes persist, the study used deep sequencing on TCR alpha and beta repertoires from monozygotic twins, unrelated adults of various ages, and cord blood. Replicate twin experiments were performed at different times using different library preparation protocols to rule out contamination. Results and caveats for the whole study, not just this receptor: Invariant T cells such as MAIT and iNKT could partly confound zero-insertion analyses, though diverse VJ usage argued against this for most clonotypes. Compared with coincidental sharing between unrelated individuals, an excess of low generation-probability sequences was observed among out-of-frame TCR alpha sequences shared between twins. In monozygotic twins, out-of-frame TCR alpha sharing was systematically underestimated by recombination models, although the models agreed with sharing between unrelated individuals. Because the same donors could not be followed over many years, conclusions were based on cross-sectional statistical analysis. Fewer insertions were carried by abundant cord blood beta clonotypes; a weaker similar trend was observed in young adult naive repertoires, while no such trend was observed in memory repertoires. The excess sharing between twins in beta out-of-frame sequences was weaker because fewer shared sequences reduced the signal-to-noise ratio.

All donors were healthy Caucasians. Three pairs of female monozygotic twins, all aged about 18 to 29 years, made up the twin cohort. Peripheral blood mononuclear cells were used as the source from which RNA for TCR libraries was isolated. The CDR3 numbers 15 residues from cysteine through phenylalanine. The DNA shown is the 45-base CDR3, in frame from base 1. Sequences SGHDT (CDR1) and YYEEEE (CDR2) are obtained from the germline V gene. The germline V and J ends show losses of 4 bases and 6 bases respectively, and no gene match explains 10 bases of the junction. Libraries were prepared through 5' RACE. Sequencing took place on an Illumina HiSeq 2000. Template switching introduced a universal primer binding site; the final cDNA contained a unique molecular identifier, enabling accurate counting of TCR cDNA molecules. First-strand cDNA for TCR alpha and beta chains was synthesized from specific primers in the conserved constant-segment region. To control for contamination, every cDNA library was double barcoded, receiving both a SMART-Mk sample barcode and Illumina barcodes. Two successive PCR steps introduced TruSeq adapter sequences along with Illumina sample barcodes. The Illumina HiSeq platform was used with custom primers to sequence TCR alpha and beta cDNA libraries. The study's processing was this. Unique molecular identifiers were extracted from raw reads with MiGEC, and CDR3 positions were determined with MiXCR. Recombination models were inferred per individual with the repgenHMM and IGoR tools using an EM algorithm. The analysis of shared clonotypes was done with the tcR package in R, with sharing normalized by the product of cloneset sizes. To study raw recombination without the effects of thymic and clonal selection, out-of-frame nonproductive sequences were analyzed. TCRdb reprocessing: public reads trimmed at Q25 with fastp, clones called with MiXCR, in-frame beta chains kept. Each CDR3 protein gets just one entry, which takes the most common genes and DNA from the rows behind it. For this entry, the V and J calls and clone size follow TCRdb and not the study's own pipeline. Recorded for this sample are approximately 890,000 distinct CDR3 sequences; about 12% of them occurred a single time. The top ten hold around 1.6% of the sample.

A few counts support this clonotype. Its antigen target is currently unknown. No base-level quality is on record; no much larger clone is a single base apart. Separately, the same data were catalogued under a study of yellow fever vaccine responses in identical twins. From that second study: The authors reported that the T cell response to vaccination in identical twins appeared partly convergent and partly personalized. The study precisely tracked vaccine-responding T cell clones in identical twins.

The chain links TRBV5-6 with TRBJ2-5, with 9 middle bases fitting TRBD2. This clonotype was sampled from a woman between 18 and 29 years old in good health. Material for sequencing was PBMCs. The CDR3 reads CASSPELAGRKTQYF. Read as DNA, the sequence is TGTGCCAGCAGCCCGGAACTAGCGGGTAGAAAGACCCAGTACTTC.